The entry below gives a single T cell receptor (beta chain) sequence along with its context. Its antigen is unidentified. The data are from a study of cytomegalovirus exposure and HLA in healthy donors. Study conclusions and caveats: By a later analysis, the bulk of CMV-associated TCR beta chains appeared HLA-restricted.

CDR1 is KGHSH, CDR2 LQKENI, per germline. Trimming cost V 1 base and J 1 base, with 7 bases left between them. This CDR3 has 14 amino acids. Nominally healthy donors provided the samples, though records likely missed some immune exposures. Use of 60 Vbeta and 13 Jbeta primers characterized the PCR. Profiling relied on immunoSEQ multiplex PCR, and the TCRdb table lists in-frame clones only, not all of them. The sample includes approximately 190,000 clones, approximately 85% seen only once; the top ten take around 6.3%. This sequence was found in a woman between 45 and 60 years old in good health and CMV-seropositive. The sequencing sample was made of PBMCs. This chain links TRBV18 with TRBJ2-5; weak D call: TRBD1 (6 bases). DNA of the CDR3: TGTGCCAGCTCACCACAGGGGGTCCAAGAGACCCAGTACTTC. It specifies CASSPQGVQETQYF.